The rows below give T cell receptor beta chains drawn from one sample of a study of vaccination and CD4 T cells after COVID-19. Via MiXCR, TCRdb re-called the PCR reads, giving one row per CDR3 protein. This sample has 5,900 or so distinct CDR3 sequences; approximately 32% occur once, and the top ten carry more than 10%. Their target antigens are unknown. Sequencing used CD4+ T cells from blood, cultured in vitro, obtained after SARS-CoV-2 vaccination. The source of these receptors is a human donor who had recovered from COVID-19. Both conserved end residues are part of each CDR3. A D gene is named only where the DNA matches it firmly. Size tells how often a clone was seen (once, few, many) or the class of an expanded clone, and some rows leave it out.

v_gene	j_gene	d_gene	abundance	CDR3aa	CDR3nt
TRBV5-4	TRBJ2-5	TRBD1	-	CASSQDRGLETQYF	TGTGCCAGCAGCCAGGACAGGGGGCTAGAGACCCAGTACTTC
TRBV28	TRBJ2-2	-	-	CASSLGGNTGELFF	TGTGCCAGCAGTTTGGGAGGTAACACCGGGGAGCTGTTTTTT
TRBV15	TRBJ2-5	-	medium-sized	CATRFDAGQETQYF	TGTGCCACCAGGTTCGACGCAGGCCAAGAGACCCAGTACTTC
TRBV11-2	TRBJ1-2	-	-	CASSFRGAQGYTF	TGTGCCAGCAGCTTTCGGGGGGCACAGGGCTACACCTTC
TRBV29-1	TRBJ2-5	-	few	CSVEGDPAGEETQYF	TGCAGCGTTGAAGGGGACCCTGCAGGGGAAGAGACCCAGTACTTC
TRBV4-1	TRBJ1-6	-	once	CASSQDDGGIGWNSPLHF	TGCGCCAGCAGCCAAGATGACGGGGGGATTGGTTGGAATTCACCCCTCCACTTT
TRBV28	TRBJ1-2	-	-	CASSLSPTGQGYGYTF	TGTGCCAGCAGTTTATCCCCCACAGGGCAGGGCTATGGCTACACCTTC
TRBV20-1	TRBJ2-7	-	-	CSASGGNSYEQYF	TGCAGTGCTAGCGGGGGCAACTCCTACGAGCAGTACTTC
TRBV11-3	TRBJ2-1	TRBD1	-	CASTPGGLSEQFF	TGTGCCAGCACCCCAGGGGGATTGTCGGAGCAGTTCTTC
TRBV20-1	TRBJ2-1	TRBD2	-	CSARQLAGAYNEQFF	TGCAGTGCTAGACAACTAGCGGGGGCCTACAATGAGCAGTTCTTC
TRBV11-1	TRBJ2-7	TRBD2	-	CASSSSGSAYEQYF	TGTGCCAGCAGCTCGAGCGGGAGCGCTTACGAGCAGTACTTC
TRBV6-1	TRBJ2-3	-	-	CASSVRVRDTQYF	TGTGCCAGCAGTGTCAGGGTTAGAGATACGCAGTATTTT
TRBV20-1	TRBJ2-3	TRBD2	-	CSARGIAGGPPDTQYF	TGCAGTGCTAGGGGGATAGCGGGGGGGCCGCCAGATACGCAGTATTTT
TRBV20-1	TRBJ2-5	TRBD2	medium-sized	CSARTSGIGETQYF	TGCAGTGCTAGGACTAGCGGGATTGGGGAGACCCAGTACTTC
TRBV11-1	TRBJ2-7	-	-	CASGGAYEQYF	TGTGCCAGCGGAGGGGCCTACGAGCAGTACTTC
TRBV19	TRBJ2-7	TRBD1	medium-sized	CASSVDRGYEQYF	TGTGCCAGTAGCGTCGACAGGGGCTACGAGCAGTACTTC
TRBV10-2	TRBJ2-7	TRBD2	few	CATSTSGVYEQYF	TGCGCCACCTCGACTAGCGGGGTATACGAGCAGTACTTC
TRBV30	TRBJ1-1	TRBD1	-	CAFLPGQVMNTEAFF	TGTGCCTTCTTGCCCGGACAGGTAATGAACACTGAAGCTTTCTTT
TRBV4-1	TRBJ2-1	TRBD2	-	CASSPLAGGKYNEQFF	TGCGCCAGCAGCCCTTTAGCGGGAGGGAAATACAATGAGCAGTTCTTC
TRBV18	TRBJ2-5	-	-	CASSPDSHGGETQYF	TGTGCCAGCTCACCGGACAGTCATGGGGGTGAGACCCAGTACTTC
TRBV7-8	TRBJ2-5	-	few	CASSLRGAGETQYF	TGTGCCAGCAGCTTAAGGGGAGCCGGCGAGACCCAGTACTTC
TRBV28	TRBJ1-2	-	-	CASSLGGLTRAGGYTF	TGTGCCAGCAGTTTAGGGGGCCTGACGCGGGCGGGGGGCTACACCTTC
TRBV28	TRBJ1-5	TRBD1	few	CASRLSTGAVDQPQHF	TGTGCCAGCAGGCTATCGACAGGGGCCGTAGATCAGCCCCAGCATTTT
TRBV10-3	TRBJ1-2	-	few	CAIREPSEGYGYTF	TGTGCCATCAGGGAACCTTCAGAGGGTTATGGCTACACCTTC
TRBV20-1	TRBJ1-2	-	medium-sized	CQTRDIANYGYTF	TGCCAAACGAGGGACATAGCTAACTATGGCTACACCTTC
TRBV20-1	TRBJ2-3	TRBD2	-	CSAAQNLAGADTQYF	TGCAGTGCGGCACAGAACCTAGCGGGAGCAGATACGCAGTATTTT
TRBV7-2	TRBJ1-2	-	medium-sized	CASTASPGSLRGYTF	TGTGCCAGCACCGCATCCCCAGGGTCCCTGAGGGGCTACACCTTC
TRBV6-5	TRBJ2-7	-	-	CASSSRRIGSYEQYF	TGTGCCAGCAGTTCAAGGCGGATCGGGTCCTACGAGCAGTACTTC
TRBV15	TRBJ2-6	TRBD2	few	CATSRDPTGGSSGANVLTF	TGTGCCACCAGCAGAGATCCAACGGGAGGCTCCTCTGGGGCCAACGTCCTGACTTTC
TRBV29-1	TRBJ2-1	-	-	CSVDGTGTNEQFF	TGCAGCGTTGACGGGACTGGAACCAATGAGCAGTTCTTC
TRBV11-3	TRBJ2-1	TRBD2	-	CASSLTGGPFF	TGTGCCAGCAGCTTGACGGGGGGGCCGTTCTTC
TRBV4-2	TRBJ2-7	-	medium-sized	CASSQEDRYEQYF	TGTGCCAGCAGCCAGGAGGACAGATACGAGCAGTACTTC
TRBV5-4	TRBJ1-2	TRBD1	once	CASSQAKGQGQGRGYTF	TGTGCCAGCAGTCAGGCTAAGGGCCAGGGACAGGGCCGGGGCTACACCTTC
TRBV5-8	TRBJ2-3	-	-	CASSFSPGIDTQYF	TGTGCCAGCAGCTTTTCGCCGGGGATAGATACGCAGTATTTT
TRBV6-2/TRBV6-3	TRBJ1-5	-	few	CASRDVQGTGQPQHF	TGTGCCAGCAGAGACGTACAGGGAACGGGTCAGCCCCAGCATTTT
TRBV11-2	TRBJ2-5	TRBD1	-	CASTPTRGGRGETQYF	TGTGCCAGCACCCCCACCCGAGGGGGCAGGGGGGAGACCCAGTACTTC
TRBV28	TRBJ2-3	TRBD1	-	CASRSMDRVGTDTQYF	TGTGCCAGCAGATCCATGGACAGGGTAGGGACAGATACGCAGTATTTT
TRBV20-1	TRBJ2-7	TRBD2	medium-sized	CSALADSYEQYF	TGCAGTGCCCTAGCGGACTCCTACGAGCAGTACTTC
TRBV28	TRBJ2-1	-	-	CASSFGGRGGNEQFF	TGTGCCAGCAGTTTTGGTGGGAGGGGGGGCAATGAGCAGTTCTTC
TRBV10-3	TRBJ1-5	-	-	CAISESGENQPQHF	TGTGCCATCAGTGAGTCGGGTGAAAATCAGCCCCAGCATTTT
TRBV20-1	TRBJ1-1	-	-	CSASRGGAGAFF	TGCAGTGCTAGTAGGGGGGGCGCGGGAGCTTTCTTT
TRBV15	TRBJ1-2	-	-	CATSSTPEAGYGYTF	TGTGCCACCAGCAGCACCCCCGAGGCGGGATATGGCTACACCTTC
TRBV29-1	TRBJ2-2	-	-	CSVVSGTGELFF	TGCAGCGTTGTGTCAGGGACCGGGGAGCTGTTTTTT
TRBV7-9	TRBJ2-7	-	-	CASSFGSIYEQYF	TGTGCCAGCAGCTTTGGCTCGATCTACGAGCAGTACTTC
TRBV28	TRBJ1-5	-	-	CASSLGRGKQPQHF	TGTGCCAGCAGTTTAGGCAGGGGTAAACAGCCCCAGCATTTT
TRBV7-2	TRBJ2-7	TRBD2	few	CASSQQLGGSGSIREQYF	TGTGCCAGCAGCCAGCAGCTTGGCGGGAGCGGGAGTATCAGGGAGCAGTACTTC
TRBV24-1	TRBJ2-3	TRBD2	once	CATSDPFSGRDTQYF	TGTGCCACCAGTGATCCGTTTAGCGGGAGGGATACGCAGTATTTT